This T cell receptor beta chain was identified in a study of blood T cell repertoires in COVID-19. The overall study: Some COVID-19 samples were acute and others convalescent; all came from the United States, Italy and Spain. From T cells, B-cell-depleted T cells, or PBMCs came the material, which was cDNA or gDNA.

Per the original data handling: By means of reference gene primer amplification, nucleated cell counts were estimated. Using immunoSEQ multiplex PCR, the repertoire was profiled, and TCRdb retains in-frame clones only, with some absent. That table furnishes V, J and clone size, whereas the DNA furnished D and trimming. The sample yields some 200,000 clones, roughly 80% seen once. The Seattle patients, enrolled during active infection, were followed longitudinally. V was clipped by 6 bases and J by 4 bases; unmatched bases: 5. The CDR3 contains 13 residues. Germline V gives CDR1 MNHEY, CDR2 SVGEGT. Source material: peripheral blood. The TCR comes from a woman older than 75 with COVID-19, enrolled during active disease. The chain links TRBV6-2 or TRBV6-3 to TRBJ1-2, with 7 bases matching TRBD1. CDR3 residues: CASSPGTVYGYTF. In DNA, the CDR3 is TGTGCCAGCAGCCCCGGGACAGTCTATGGCTACACCTTC.